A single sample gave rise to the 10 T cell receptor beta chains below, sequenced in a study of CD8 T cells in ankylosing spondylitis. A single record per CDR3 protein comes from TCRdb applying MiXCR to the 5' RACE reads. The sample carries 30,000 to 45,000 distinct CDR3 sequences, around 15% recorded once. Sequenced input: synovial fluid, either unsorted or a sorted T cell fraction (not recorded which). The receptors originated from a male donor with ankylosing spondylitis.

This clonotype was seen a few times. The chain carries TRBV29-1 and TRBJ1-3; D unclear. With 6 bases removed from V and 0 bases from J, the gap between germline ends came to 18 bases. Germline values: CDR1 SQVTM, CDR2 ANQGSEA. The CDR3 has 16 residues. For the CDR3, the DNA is TGCAGCGTCGAGGTGGTCAGGTTGAGCTCTGGAAACACCATATATTTT. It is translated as CSVEVVRLSSGNTIYF.

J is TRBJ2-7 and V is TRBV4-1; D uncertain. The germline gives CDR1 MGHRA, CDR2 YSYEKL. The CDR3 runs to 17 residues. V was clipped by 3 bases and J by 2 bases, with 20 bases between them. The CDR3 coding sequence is TGCGCCAGCAGCCAGGACGATCCCCCCATTATGGCCTACGAGCAGTACTTC. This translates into CASSQDDPPIMAYEQYF.

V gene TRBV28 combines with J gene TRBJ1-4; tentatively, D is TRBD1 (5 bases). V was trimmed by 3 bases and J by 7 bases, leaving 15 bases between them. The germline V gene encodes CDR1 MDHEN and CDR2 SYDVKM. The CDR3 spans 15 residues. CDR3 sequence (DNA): TGTGCCAGCAGTTTTCTTCCAGCGGGGGGTGAAAAACTGTTTTTT. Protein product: CASSFLPAGGEKLFF.

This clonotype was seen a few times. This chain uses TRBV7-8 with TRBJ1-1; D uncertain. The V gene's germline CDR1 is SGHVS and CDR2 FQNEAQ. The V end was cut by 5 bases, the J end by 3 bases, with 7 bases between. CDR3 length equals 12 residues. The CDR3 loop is CASSTGYTEAFF. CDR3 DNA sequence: TGTGCCAGCAGCACTGGGTACACTGAAGCTTTCTTT.

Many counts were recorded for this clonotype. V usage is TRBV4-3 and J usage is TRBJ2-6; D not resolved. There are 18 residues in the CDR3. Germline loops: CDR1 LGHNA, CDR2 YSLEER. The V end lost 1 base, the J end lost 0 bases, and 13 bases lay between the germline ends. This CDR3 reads CASSQGGDLHSGANVLTF. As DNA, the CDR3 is TGCGCCAGCAGCCAAGGAGGCGACTTACACTCTGGGGCCAACGTCCTGACTTTC.

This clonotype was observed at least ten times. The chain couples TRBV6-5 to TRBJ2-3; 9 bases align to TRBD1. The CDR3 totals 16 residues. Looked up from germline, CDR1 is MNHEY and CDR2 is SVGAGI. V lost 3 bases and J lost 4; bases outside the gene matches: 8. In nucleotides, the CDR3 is TGTGCCAGCAGTTATTTACAGGGGGCGGGTGCAGATACGCAGTATTTT. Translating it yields CASSYLQGAGADTQYF.

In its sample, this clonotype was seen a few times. Here the CDR3 reads CASSQDPATNEKLFF. The CDR3 DNA reads TGCGCCAGCAGCCAAGATCCAGCCACTAATGAAAAACTGTTTTTT. This chain uses TRBV4-3 with TRBJ1-4; D unclear. The CDR3 covers 15 residues. Germline values: CDR1 LGHNA, CDR2 YSLEER. V was trimmed by 0 bases and J by 2 bases, leaving 7 bases between them.

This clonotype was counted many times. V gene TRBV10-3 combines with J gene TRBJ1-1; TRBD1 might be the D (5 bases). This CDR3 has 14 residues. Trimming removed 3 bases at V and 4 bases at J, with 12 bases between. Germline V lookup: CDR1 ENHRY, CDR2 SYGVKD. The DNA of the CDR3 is TGTGCCATCAGTGACCCCGGGGGGGGCACTGAAGCTTTCTTT. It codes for CAISDPGGGTEAFF.

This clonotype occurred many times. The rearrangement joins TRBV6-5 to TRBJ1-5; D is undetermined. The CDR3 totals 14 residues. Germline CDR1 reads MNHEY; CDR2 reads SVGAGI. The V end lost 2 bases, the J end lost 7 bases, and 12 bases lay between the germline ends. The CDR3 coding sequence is TGTGCCAGCAGTTACGATCGGGAGGTCCAGCCCCAGCATTTT. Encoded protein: CASSYDREVQPQHF.

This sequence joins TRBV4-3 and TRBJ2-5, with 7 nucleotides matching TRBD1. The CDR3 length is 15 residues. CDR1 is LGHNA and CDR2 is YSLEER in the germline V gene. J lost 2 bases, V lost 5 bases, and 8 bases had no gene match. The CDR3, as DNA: TGCGCCAGCAGCAGAATCCGGGACAGTCAAGAGACCCAGTACTTC. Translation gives CASSRIRDSQETQYF.